Reported below is one T cell receptor beta chain. The sample is drawn from a study of control samples from healthy donors and cancer patients. Germline V gene sequence: CDR1 KGHSH, CDR2 LQKENI. The CDR3 totals 18 residues. The V end was cut by 4 bases, the J end by 2 bases, with 21 bases between. The data were produced by immunoSEQ multiplex PCR, yet TCRdb's version contains in-frame clones alone and is incomplete. The table records about 170,000 clones, just under 95% of them present only once. Sequencing was performed on blood. The V and J genes are TRBV18 and TRBJ1-5; D is perhaps TRBD1 (5 bases). This TCR derives from a woman aged 55-70 years in good health. CDR3 residues: CASSLFTSQAIGNQPQHF. The CDR3 region has the DNA TGTGCCAGCTCACTCTTCACGTCACAGGCAATTGGCAATCAGCCCCAGCATTTT.